This T cell receptor (beta chain) came from a study of shared clonotypes between healthy human individuals. Sequenced by immunoSEQ multiplex PCR; TCRdb stores in-frame clones only, minus some. The sample lists hundreds of thousands of clones; about 96% were seen once. Positive CCR7 selection of CD45RO-negative cells yielded the naive CD8 cells, and terminally differentiated effector memory CD45RA+ cells were excluded. The table lists this clone with a few counts. Its antigen is unidentified. The ends were cut back, 6 bases at V and 2 bases at J, with 4 bases in the middle. CDR1 is MGHDK, CDR2 SYGVNS, per germline. There are 11 residues in the CDR3. General study findings and limits: Tissues were not sampled, only blood, and their repertoires likely differ. Limited genetic and exposure-history diversity came from having few donors. Generally, estimated richness proved larger in naive subsets than it did in memory subsets.

The chain joins TRBV25-1 to TRBJ1-1; D not certain. The sequenced sample consisted of naive CD8+ T cells sorted from blood. The clonotype originates from a woman aged 25 to 45 in good health. For the CDR3, the DNA is TGTGCCAGCAGGGGAAACACTGAAGCTTTCTTT. Its translation: CASRGNTEAFF. Complete variable domain (other parts from reference TRBV25-1 and TRBJ1-1): EADIYQTPRYLVIGTGKKITLECSQTMGHDKMYWYQQDPGMELHLIHYSYGVNSTEKGDLSSESTVSRIRTEHFPLTLESARPSHTSQYLCASRGNTEAFFGQGTRLTVV.